One and the same sample provided the 8 T cell receptor beta chains below, sequenced in a study of T cell responses to AZD1222 COVID-19 vaccine. The table came from immunoSEQ multiplex PCR; TCRdb's copy has only in-frame clones and leaves some out. The sample consists of 99,000 or so clones, about nine tenths of them appearing once. The sample was peripheral blood, taken on day 0 of AZD1222 vaccination. These receptor sequences come from an adult in good health.

The chain couples TRBV6-5 to TRBJ1-2; 10 bases fit TRBD1. The CDR3 is 13 amino acids. Unmatched junction bases numbered 7, after V lost 8 bases and J lost 7 bases. The germline V gene encodes CDR1 MNHEY and CDR2 SVGAGI. The CDR3 coding sequence is TGTGCCAGCGAAAGGGGACAGGGGCGTGGCTACACCTTC. Protein sequence: CASERGQGRGYTF.

This clone appeared once. The chain couples TRBV10-3 to TRBJ2-5; D assignment may be TRBD1 or TRBD2 (5 bases each). V lost 5 bases to trimming and J lost 5 bases, with 9 bases between them. This CDR3 spans 12 amino acids. The germline V gene has CDR1 ENHRY and CDR2 SYGVKD. CDR3 loop: CAISSGLETQYF. The DNA of the CDR3 is TGTGCCATCAGTTCGGGGCTGGAGACCCAGTACTTC.

The genes are TRBV5-6 and TRBJ1-1, with 9 bases that match TRBD1. V lost 4 bases, J lost 5 bases, and 6 bases stayed unmatched. The CDR3 loop spans 14 amino acids. Germline assignment: CDR1 SGHDT and CDR2 YYEEEE. This CDR3 reads CASSGTGSRTEAFF. In DNA form, the CDR3 reads TGTGCCAGCAGCGGGACAGGGTCGAGAACTGAAGCTTTCTTT.

The table lists this clone with a count of one. The genes are TRBV6-5 and TRBJ1-2; a possible D gene is TRBD1 (5 bases). The CDR3 runs 13 residues. Germline V gene sequence: CDR1 MNHEY, CDR2 SVGAGI. Trimming stripped 5 bases from V and 1 base from J, with 8 bases between. The CDR3 DNA follows: TGTGCCAGCAGTCCCAGGGTTAACTATGGCTACACCTTC. It specifies CASSPRVNYGYTF.

This clone appeared once. V and J are TRBV6-5 and TRBJ1-4; D may be TRBD1 (5 bases). V was clipped by 6 bases and J by 2 bases, with 10 bases between them. Germline lookup yields CDR1 MNHEY and CDR2 SVGAGI. This CDR3 has 14 amino acids. The DNA for the CDR3 is TGTGCCAGCAGCGACAGTAGCACTAATGAAAAACTGTTTTTT. Translated, it gives CASSDSSTNEKLFF.

This clone was observed a few times. CDR3 sequence (DNA): TGCAGCGTGGCAGGGGCGCCGGGCAAAAACATTCAGTACTTC. Translation gives CSVAGAPGKNIQYF. J is TRBJ2-4 and V is TRBV29-1, with a possible D match to TRBD1 (6 bases). V lost 6 bases to trimming and J lost 3 bases, with 15 bases between them. The CDR3 spans 14 residues. The germline gives CDR1 SQVTM, CDR2 ANQGSEA.

This clone turned up a few times. The chain links TRBV4-1 to TRBJ1-4, with D unresolved. Trimming cost V 1 base and J 7 bases, with 13 bases left between them. There are 15 residues in the CDR3. CDR1 MGHRA and CDR2 YSYEKL come from the germline V gene. This CDR3 reads CASSQAGGRREKLFF. The CDR3 DNA reads TGCGCCAGCAGCCAAGCGGGTGGGCGGCGTGAAAAACTGTTTTTT.

The V call is TRBV4-1, the J call TRBJ1-5; D perhaps matches TRBD1 (5 bases). The CDR3 sequence is 17 residues long. Looked up from germline, CDR1 is MGHRA and CDR2 is YSYEKL. Trimming removed 1 base from V and 0 bases from J, with 13 bases in between. The CDR3 DNA is TGCGCCAGCAGCCAAGGTCGAGGGGTCCTTAGCAATCAGCCCCAGCATTTT. Its protein is CASSQGRGVLSNQPQHF.